These 27 T cell receptor beta chains were all obtained from the same sample, sequenced in a study of T cells in Graves' hyperthyroidism and ophthalmopathy. Regions amplified from RNA transcripts were the TCR beta CDR3 regions. The TCR CDR3 was amplified in a first-round RT-PCR using the HTBI primer set. TCRdb reprocessed the multiplex PCR reads with MiXCR, giving one entry per CDR3 protein. Seen here are around 380,000 distinct CDR3 sequences, about 13% observed once, and the top ten hold roughly 20%. The material sequenced was blood. These receptors all come from a man aged 25-45 years with Graves' hyperthyroidism that later progressed to Graves' ophthalmopathy.

This clonotype was seen ten or more times. The rearrangement uses TRBV7-2 and TRBJ2-1, with D uncertain. Trimming pared 1 base from V and 4 bases from J, leaving 8 bases between. CDR1 is SGHTA, CDR2 FQGNSA, per germline. The CDR3 is made up of 14 amino acids. The CDR3 DNA sequence: TGTGCCAGCAGCTTAGGGGGAAGATACAATGAGCAGTTCTTC. This translates into CASSLGGRYNEQFF.

This clonotype has a single count. The rearrangement uses TRBV6-5 and TRBJ1-1; 8 bases are a match to TRBD1. The CDR3 runs to 17 residues. Trimming took 0 bases from V and 3 from J; bases not matched to a gene: 9. The germline V gene has CDR1 MNHEY and CDR2 SVGAGI. As DNA, the CDR3 is TGTGCCAGCAGTTACTCGCTCTTCACAGGGGGAGACACTGAAGCTTTCTTT. This gives the protein CASSYSLFTGGDTEAFF.

This clonotype was seen repeatedly, ten times or more. The chain links TRBV28 to TRBJ1-2, with 8 positions matching TRBD1. The CDR3 has 15 amino acids. Looked up from germline, CDR1 is MDHEN and CDR2 is SYDVKM. J gave up 8 bases and V 6 bases, and 14 bases lay outside the gene matches. CDR3 bases: TGTGCCAGCAGAGTTGCAGGGGGCCCTGTCTGGGGCTACACCTTC. Protein sequence: CASRVAGGPVWGYTF.

This clonotype has only one observation. J is TRBJ2-3 and V is TRBV5-1, with TRBD2 identical over 11 bases. The CDR3 has 15 residues. The germline gives CDR1 SGHRS, CDR2 YFSETQ. V dropped 8 bases and J dropped 2; count of bases not matched to a gene: 7. The chain's CDR3 is CASTGTSGFTDTQYF. The CDR3 DNA reads as TGCGCCAGTACCGGGACTAGCGGTTTCACAGATACGCAGTATTTT.

This clonotype was observed a handful of times. The gene calls are TRBV5-1 and TRBJ2-2, with 10 bases lining up with TRBD1. J gave up 5 bases and V 4 bases, and 2 bases lay outside the gene matches. The germline gives CDR1 SGHRS, CDR2 YFSETQ. The CDR3 length is 14 residues. The chain's CDR3 is CASSVGQGTGELFF. CDR3 in DNA: TGCGCCAGCAGCGTGGGACAGGGGACCGGGGAGCTGTTTTTT.

This clonotype was recorded at least ten times. The chain uses TRBV20-1 and TRBJ2-7, with D unresolved. The CDR3 totals 14 residues. Deletions cut 3 bases from V and 1 base from J, with 13 bases between. Germline V gene data show CDR1 as DFQATT and CDR2 as SNEGSKA (reference sequence). CDR3 DNA: TGCAGTGCTAGGGCCCCACTACCTTCCTACGAGCAGTACTTC. It translates to CSARAPLPSYEQYF.

This clonotype was detected a few times. The V and J genes are TRBV12-3 or TRBV12-4 and TRBJ1-4; D call uncertain. The CDR3 extends over 14 amino acids. The V end lost 1 base, the J end lost 12 bases, and 15 bases lay between the germline ends. The CDR3 bases are TGTGCCAGCAGTTTAGGACGGTCTCGAGTGGAACTGTTTTTT. It translates to CASSLGRSRVELFF.

The chain couples TRBV6-6 to TRBJ2-5, with 7 bases fitting TRBD2. The CDR3 length is 15 residues. Trimming took 2 bases from V and 2 from J; bases not matched to a gene: 5. Germline V gene data show CDR1 as MNHNY and CDR2 as SVGAGI (reference sequence). Here the CDR3 reads CASSYARGDQETQYF. CDR3 sequence (DNA): TGTGCCAGCAGTTACGCTCGGGGGGATCAAGAGACCCAGTACTTC.

Only a few counts were recorded for this clonotype. The V gene is TRBV5-1, the J gene TRBJ2-2; D unclear. V lost 3 bases and J lost 5, with 5 bases in between. This CDR3 has 12 residues. Germline lookup yields CDR1 SGHRS and CDR2 YFSETQ. The CDR3 protein is CASSYETGELFF. The CDR3 DNA is TGCGCCAGCAGCTATGAAACCGGGGAGCTGTTTTTT.

Comment on this clonotype: An end of the junction differs from the germline gene, which may be a read error. The chain carries TRBV6-1 and TRBJ1-1; 7 bases fit TRBD1. The CDR3 runs to 14 residues. CDR1 and CDR2 (germline): MNHNS, SASEGT. The CDR3 loop reads CASSYNRGNTGAFF. The CDR3, as DNA: TGTGCCAGCAGTTATAACAGGGGTAACACTGGAGCTTTCTTT.

This clonotype occurred many times. The chain joins TRBV6-1 to TRBJ2-7; 9 bases agree with TRBD2. V shed 5 bases, J shed 3 bases, and the junction held 14 bases outside the gene matches. The CDR3 is made up of 17 amino acids. Germline V gives CDR1 MNHNS, CDR2 SASEGT. CDR3 amino acids: CASSSPPAGGLIYEQYF. DNA for the CDR3: TGTGCCAGCAGTTCCCCCCCGGCGGGGGGGTTAATCTACGAGCAGTACTTC.

This chain links TRBV15 with TRBJ2-5; 8 positions agree with TRBD2. CDR3 length: 15 residues. Germline values: CDR1 LNHNV, CDR2 YYDKDF (reference sequence). J gave up 5 bases and V 2 bases, and 7 bases lay outside the gene matches. In DNA form, the CDR3 reads TGTGCCACCAGCAGAAACCCCGGGGGGGGGGAGACCCAGTACTTC. Translation: CATSRNPGGGETQYF.

This clonotype came up a few times. The genes are TRBV6-1 and TRBJ2-2, with 9 positions matching TRBD1. The CDR3 loop spans 15 amino acids. Germline values: CDR1 MNHNS, CDR2 SASEGT. V was clipped by 6 bases and J by 2 bases; unmatched bases: 4. The CDR3 sequence is CASSHRGHNTGELFF. DNA for the CDR3: TGTGCCAGCAGCCACAGGGGGCATAACACCGGGGAGCTGTTTTTT.

The rearrangement uses TRBV19 and TRBJ2-7; the D is unclear. This CDR3 has 13 residues. The V gene lost 1 base and the J gene lost 4 bases, with 8 bases spanning the gap. Germline CDR1 and CDR2: LNHDA and SQIVND (reference sequence). This CDR3 reads CASSIGREYEQYF. The CDR3 nucleotides read TGTGCCAGTAGTATAGGCCGAGAATACGAGCAGTACTTC.

This clonotype was seen repeatedly, ten times or more. The chain has TRBV20-1 and TRBJ1-1; D is possibly TRBD1 (6 bases). The CDR3 runs 12 residues. The V and J ends lost 6 bases and 4 bases respectively, with 12 bases between them. Per the germline V gene, CDR1 is DFQATT and CDR2 is SNEGSKA (reference sequence). CDR3 sequence: CSAPKQGTEAFF. Written as DNA, the CDR3 is TGCAGTGCCCCGAAACAGGGCACTGAAGCTTTCTTT.

In its sample, this clonotype was seen many times. This chain uses TRBV2 with TRBJ1-4; TRBD1 matches at 8 bases. The CDR3 spans 15 residues. CDR1 and CDR2 (germline): SNHLY, FYNNEI. J gave up 2 bases and V 5 bases, and 4 bases lay outside the gene matches. The CDR3 DNA follows: TGTGCCAGCAGTCCTGGACAGGGTACTAATGAAAAACTGTTTTTT. It codes for CASSPGQGTNEKLFF.

The chain employs TRBV5-6 and TRBJ2-1, with D perhaps matching TRBD1 or TRBD2 (6 bases each). This CDR3 region has 14 residues. V was trimmed by 3 bases and J by 12 bases, leaving 19 bases between them. CDR1 and CDR2 (germline): SGHDT, YYEEEE. The CDR3 here is CASSSYGGRVGQFF. CDR3 coding DNA: TGTGCCAGCAGCTCCTATGGGGGGCGAGTTGGGCAGTTCTTC.

This clonotype was counted between two and nine times. CDR3 sequence reads: CASSQETNMPQHF. As DNA, the CDR3 is TGCGCCAGCAGCCAAGAGACCAATATGCCCCAGCATTTT. This rearrangement joins TRBV4-1 to TRBJ1-5; D is undetermined. V lost 0 bases and J 9 bases, leaving 9 bases between the germline ends. Germline CDR1 and CDR2: MGHRA and YSYEKL. The CDR3 sequence is 13 residues long.

V usage is TRBV5-6 and J usage is TRBJ1-1; TRBD1 aligns across 7 bases. V was clipped by 7 bases and J by 1 base; unmatched bases: 4. This CDR3 is built from 13 residues. The germline CDR1 and CDR2 sequences are SGHDT and YYEEEE. The DNA of the CDR3 is TGTGCCAGCCGACAGGGCCCGAACACTGAAGCTTTCTTT. Its protein is CASRQGPNTEAFF.

In this sample, this clonotype turned up many times. As DNA, the CDR3 is TGTGCCAGCATCCCGGACAACCTAAACTATGGCTACACCTTC. It codes for CASIPDNLNYGYTF. The chain is built from TRBV2 and TRBJ1-2; weak D call: TRBD1 (5 bases). V gave up 7 bases and J gave up 2 bases, with 14 bases separating them. The CDR3 extends over 14 amino acids. The germline V gene encodes CDR1 SNHLY and CDR2 FYNNEI.

This clonotype showed up many times. The gene calls are TRBV2 and TRBJ1-2; TRBD1 is a possible D gene (5 bases). Between the trimmed V and J ends, which lost 8 bases and 3 bases, there was a span of 13 bases. CDR3 length: 13 amino acids. In germline, CDR1 is SNHLY, CDR2 FYNNEI. CDR3 sequence reads: CASSSMGDYGYTF. CDR3 DNA sequence: TGTGCCAGCTCCTCGATGGGGGACTATGGCTACACCTTC.

This clonotype showed up just a few times. This chain connects TRBV5-6 to TRBJ2-7; possible D gene TRBD1, 6 bases. V lost 0 bases and J lost 6, with 10 bases in between. CDR1 and CDR2 (germline): SGHDT, YYEEEE. The CDR3 has 13 residues. DNA of the CDR3: TGTGCCAGCAGCTTGGGGGGGCCGGTCGAGCAGTACTTC. This codes for CASSLGGPVEQYF.

In its sample, this clonotype was seen many times. The genes are TRBV5-5 and TRBJ2-7; tentative D call: TRBD2 (5 bases). This CDR3 is 13 amino acids long. CDR1 SGHKS and CDR2 YYEKEE come from the germline V gene (reference sequence). V lost 3 bases to trimming and J lost 8 bases, with 15 bases between them. The CDR3 sequence is CASSSNVREKQYF. For the CDR3, the DNA is TGTGCCAGCAGCTCCAATGTGAGGGAAAAGCAGTACTTC.

There are many counts of this clonotype. The chain is built from TRBV12-3 or TRBV12-4 and TRBJ1-1, with 7 positions matching TRBD1. CDR3 size: 12 residues. The V segment lost 5 bases and the J segment 6 bases; nucleotides outside the gene matches: 3. CDR3 residues: CASSPQGAEAFF. DNA for the CDR3: TGTGCCAGCAGTCCGCAGGGGGCTGAAGCTTTCTTT.

This clonotype showed up many times. The chain joins TRBV9 to TRBJ2-7, with D perhaps being TRBD1 or TRBD2 (5 bases each). Trimming removed 0 bases at V and 3 bases at J, with 19 bases between. In germline, CDR1 is SGDLS, CDR2 YYNGEE. This CDR3 has 17 residues. The CDR3 sequence: CASSVADGTERHYEQYF. For the CDR3, the DNA is TGTGCCAGCAGCGTAGCTGACGGGACGGAACGCCACTACGAGCAGTACTTC.

This clonotype appeared many times. The rearrangement joins TRBV28 to TRBJ1-3; TRBD1 matches 7 bases. Trimming cost V 5 bases and J 4 bases; bases outside gene matches: 5. The CDR3 is 14 amino acids. The germline V gene has CDR1 MDHEN and CDR2 SYDVKM. The CDR3 protein is CASSPHRGGNTIYF. CDR3 DNA: TGTGCCAGCAGTCCCCACAGGGGCGGAAACACCATATATTTT.

The chain employs TRBV7-9 and TRBJ1-2; D unclear. CDR1 and CDR2 (germline): SEHNR, FQNEAQ (reference sequence). CDR3 length: 13 amino acids. Trimming pared 0 bases from V and 8 bases from J, leaving 10 bases between. The CDR3 spells CASSLARTEGYTF. In DNA, the CDR3 is TGTGCCAGCAGCTTAGCCAGGACTGAGGGCTACACCTTC.